The 19 T cell receptor beta chains below come from one sample, sequenced in a study of beta chain features in type 1 diabetes. Their antigen targets remain unknown. The investigators reverse transcribed all of the isolated RNA, so they sequenced expressed TCRB transcripts. This table comes from immunoSEQ multiplex PCR, and its TCRdb copy is limited to in-frame clones, with some not included. This table holds around 25,000 clones, 69% found once. The study, taken as a whole, reports: Shorter TCRB CDR3s, moderately but significantly so, marked every one of the four CD4+ subsets in Type 1 diabetes patients.

Sequencing was performed on Tregs from blood. The receptors were sampled from a man younger than 35 with type 1 diabetes.

The V gene is TRBV18, the J gene TRBJ2-3; D call uncertain. There are 15 residues in the CDR3. CDR1 and CDR2 from the germline V gene are KGHSH and LQKENI. Trimming left V 3 bases short and J 3 bases short, with 13 bases between. CDR3 in DNA: TGTGCCAGCTCACCCGGTTTATTTCCGACAGATACGCAGTATTTT. It yields the protein CASSPGLFPTDTQYF.

The genes are TRBV7-2 and TRBJ1-5; 11 bases fit TRBD1. Germline assignment: CDR1 SGHTA and CDR2 FQGNSA. The trim removed 5 bases at V and 4 bases at J, leaving 4 bases unmatched. There are 15 residues in the CDR3. For the CDR3, the DNA is TGTGCCAGCAGCCCGGGACAGGGGGGGAATCAGCCCCAGCATTTT. This sequence encodes CASSPGQGGNQPQHF.

This chain joins TRBV28 and TRBJ1-2; D is unclear. The germline V gene has CDR1 MDHEN and CDR2 SYDVKM. This CDR3 has 14 amino acids. V lost 3 bases to trimming and J lost 4 bases, with 12 bases between them. The CDR3 coding sequence is TGTGCCAGCAGTTTTTTTAGGGAGGGCTATGGCTACACCTTC. This sequence encodes CASSFFREGYGYTF.

This clone was seen a single time. A junction boundary mismatches the germline segment, possibly from a read error. The chain uses TRBV7-2 and TRBJ1-4; 9 nucleotides line up with TRBD1. The CDR3 has 16 residues. CDR1 is SGHTA, CDR2 FQGNSA, per germline. Here the CDR3 reads CAGSLPGQGPNEKLFF. CDR3 DNA: TGTGCCGGCAGCTTACCGGGACAGGGACCTAATGAAAAACTGTTTTTT. The variable domain in full, with the rest retrieved from reference TRBV7-2 and TRBJ1-4, is GAGVSQSPSNKVTEKGKDVELRCDPISGHTALYWYRQSLGQGLEFLIYFQGNSAPDKSGLPSDRFSAERTGGSVSTLTIQRTQQEDSAVYLCAGSLPGQGPNEKLFFGSGTQLSVL.

This rearrangement joins TRBV5-1 to TRBJ2-7; a possible D gene is TRBD1 (5 bases). V was cut by 4 bases and J by 1 base, with 15 bases left in between. The CDR3 length is 15 residues. The V gene's germline CDR1 is SGHRS and CDR2 YFSETQ. This CDR3 reads CASSQSPGKSYEQYF. The CDR3, as DNA: TGCGCCAGCAGCCAGTCCCCAGGGAAATCCTACGAGCAGTACTTC. Filled out from reference TRBV5-1 and TRBJ2-7, the complete variable domain reads KAGVTQTPRYLIKTRGQQVTLSCSPISGHRSVSWYQQTPGQGLQFLFEYFSETQRNKGNFPGRFSGRQFSNSRSEMNVSTLELGDSALYLCASSQSPGKSYEQYFGPGTRLTVT.

The chain couples TRBV14 to TRBJ2-2; 10 nucleotides match TRBD1. Germline CDR1 SGHDN, CDR2 FVKESK. The length of the CDR3 is 16 residues. With V trimmed by 3 bases and J by 7 bases, 8 bases remained unmatched. The CDR3 here is CASSQIDRGPIGELFF. CDR3 nucleotide sequence: TGTGCCAGCAGCCAGATCGACAGGGGGCCCATCGGGGAGCTGTTTTTT.

This clone came up a few times. The chain uses TRBV18 and TRBJ1-5; TRBD1 is a possible D gene (6 bases). Germline V CDR1 and CDR2: KGHSH, LQKENI. The CDR3 runs to 15 residues. V lost 0 bases and J 6 bases, leaving 12 bases between the germline ends. As DNA, the CDR3 is TGTGCCAGCTCACCACCGGGGGGGGCAGGTCAGCCCCAGCATTTT. It translates to CASSPPGGAGQPQHF.

V gene TRBV5-1 combines with J gene TRBJ2-1; 9 nucleotides match TRBD1. The ends lost 0 bases at V and 6 bases at J; junction bases unmatched: 10. The germline V gene has CDR1 SGHRS and CDR2 YFSETQ. This CDR3 has 17 amino acids. CDR3 sequence (DNA): TGCGCCAGCAGCTTGGTTGTGCGGACAGGGGAATCCAATGAGCAGTTCTTC. As protein: CASSLVVRTGESNEQFF.

The genes are TRBV20-1 and TRBJ2-1; the D gene is possibly TRBD1 (6 bases). The CDR3 extends over 11 amino acids. In germline, CDR1 is DFQATT, CDR2 SNEGSKA (reference sequence). The V gene lost 3 bases and the J gene lost 8 bases, with 8 bases spanning the gap. The CDR3: CSASYRDEQFF. As DNA, the CDR3 is TGCAGTGCTAGTTACAGGGATGAGCAGTTCTTC.

This clone was seen a few times. The chain is built from TRBV15 and TRBJ1-5, with D possibly TRBD1 on 6 matching bases. Germline CDR1 LNHNV, CDR2 YYDKDF (reference sequence). The V gene lost 0 bases and the J gene lost 3 bases, with 15 bases spanning the gap. This CDR3 comprises 17 residues. CDR3 region: CATSRDGGQAINQPQHF. The CDR3 bases are TGTGCCACCAGCAGAGATGGGGGCCAGGCGATCAATCAGCCCCAGCATTTT.

The CDR3 DNA reads as TGTGCCAGCATTCGTTTACTAGGTGCTGGCGGGGAGCAGTTCTTC. It codes for CASIRLLGAGGEQFF. J is TRBJ2-1 and V is TRBV6-1, with D perhaps TRBD2 (5 bases). The CDR3 totals 15 residues. Trimming pared 7 bases from V and 10 bases from J, leaving 23 bases between. Looked up from germline, CDR1 is MNHNS and CDR2 is SASEGT.

The chain uses TRBV5-1 and TRBJ2-5, with no clear D. The assigned J gene may be wrong: the sequence end matches TRBJ2-7 better. CDR1 is SGHRS, CDR2 YFSETQ, per germline. The CDR3 extends over 15 amino acids. The CDR3 loop is CASSLDPVPNYEQYF. Written as DNA, the CDR3 is TGCGCCAGCAGCTTGGATCCGGTCCCGAATTACGAGCAGTACTTC.

This chain links TRBV30 with TRBJ2-3; D remains ambiguous. V was pared by 2 bases and J by 8 bases, with 5 bases between. The CDR3 contains 10 residues. Germline V CDR1 and CDR2: GTSNPN, SVGIG (reference sequence). Written as DNA, the CDR3 is TGTGCCTGGAGTCGGAGTACGCAGTATTTT. This translates into CAWSRSTQYF.

This rearrangement joins TRBV28 to TRBJ1-2, with 7 bases aligning to TRBD1. The CDR3 has 15 residues. V shed 6 bases, J shed 4 bases, and the junction held 11 bases outside the gene matches. Per the germline V gene, CDR1 is MDHEN and CDR2 is SYDVKM. CDR3 coding DNA: TGTGCCAGCAGGGAGACAGGGAGGCAGGGCTATGGCTACACCTTC. Amino acids: CASRETGRQGYGYTF.

The table lists this clone with a few counts. This chain connects TRBV19 to TRBJ1-2; D unresolved. The V and J ends lost 2 bases and 0 bases respectively, with 7 bases between them. Germline V lookup: CDR1 LNHDA, CDR2 SQIVND (reference sequence). The CDR3 spans 14 residues. DNA of the CDR3: TGTGCCAGTAGTATAACCGGGACTAACTATGGCTACACCTTC. Protein: CASSITGTNYGYTF.

The V call is TRBV7-9, the J call TRBJ1-2; D might be TRBD1 (5 bases). The V gene's germline CDR1 is SEHNR and CDR2 FQNEAQ (reference sequence). CDR3 length equals 15 residues. Trimming cost V 1 base and J 4 bases, with 13 bases left between them. The CDR3 protein is CASSLVGGESYGYTF. In DNA, the CDR3 is TGTGCCAGCAGCTTAGTAGGAGGGGAAAGCTATGGCTACACCTTC.

The chain couples TRBV7-9 to TRBJ1-1; D unclear. The germline V gene encodes CDR1 SEHNR and CDR2 FQNEAQ (reference sequence). The CDR3 has 14 residues. The ends were cut back, 2 bases at V and 0 bases at J, with 7 bases in the middle. CDR3 sequence: CASSLYRLNTEAFF. CDR3 DNA sequence: TGTGCCAGCAGCTTATACAGATTGAACACTGAAGCTTTCTTT.

The V and J genes are TRBV19 and TRBJ2-4, with 9 bases lining up with TRBD1. This CDR3 region has 15 residues. From germline, CDR1 is LNHDA and CDR2 SQIVND (reference sequence). The junction had 9 bases not matched to a gene; V was cut back by 5 bases and J by 7 bases. CDR3 region: CASSAGTGTRNIQYF. The CDR3 coding sequence is TGTGCCAGTAGTGCCGGGACAGGGACCCGGAACATTCAGTACTTC. Full variable domain (rest looked up from reference TRBV19 and TRBJ2-4): DGGITQSPKYLFRKEGQNVTLSCEQNLNHDAMYWYRQDPGQGLRLIYYSQIVNDFQKGDIAEGYSVSREKKESFPLTVTSAQKNPTAFYLCASSAGTGTRNIQYFGAGTRLSVL.

The chain couples TRBV6-1 to TRBJ1-2; 9 positions agree with TRBD1. V shed 4 bases, J shed 8 bases, and the junction held 5 bases outside the gene matches. In germline, CDR1 is MNHNS, CDR2 SASEGT. The CDR3 extends over 13 amino acids. CDR3 DNA: TGTGCCAGCAGTGGTGAGACAGGGGGAGGCTACACCTTC. Protein: CASSGETGGGYTF.